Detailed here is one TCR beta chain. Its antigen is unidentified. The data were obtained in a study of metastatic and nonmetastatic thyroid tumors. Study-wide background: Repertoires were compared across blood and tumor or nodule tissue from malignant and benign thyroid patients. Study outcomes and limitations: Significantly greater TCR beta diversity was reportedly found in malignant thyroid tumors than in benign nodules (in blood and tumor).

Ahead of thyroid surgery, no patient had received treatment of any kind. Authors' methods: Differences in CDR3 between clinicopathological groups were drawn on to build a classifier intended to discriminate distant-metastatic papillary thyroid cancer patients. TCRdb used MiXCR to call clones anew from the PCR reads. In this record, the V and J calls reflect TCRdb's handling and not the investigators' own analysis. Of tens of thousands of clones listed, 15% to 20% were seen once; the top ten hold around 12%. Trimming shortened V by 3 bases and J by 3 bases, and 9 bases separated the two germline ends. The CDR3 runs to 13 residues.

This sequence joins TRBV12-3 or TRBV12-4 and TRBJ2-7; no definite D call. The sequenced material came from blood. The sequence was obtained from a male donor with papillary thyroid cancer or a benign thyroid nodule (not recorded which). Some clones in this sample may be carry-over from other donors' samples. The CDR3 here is CASSFRDFYEQYF. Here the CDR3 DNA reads TGTGCCAGCAGTTTCCGCGACTTCTACGAGCAGTACTTC.